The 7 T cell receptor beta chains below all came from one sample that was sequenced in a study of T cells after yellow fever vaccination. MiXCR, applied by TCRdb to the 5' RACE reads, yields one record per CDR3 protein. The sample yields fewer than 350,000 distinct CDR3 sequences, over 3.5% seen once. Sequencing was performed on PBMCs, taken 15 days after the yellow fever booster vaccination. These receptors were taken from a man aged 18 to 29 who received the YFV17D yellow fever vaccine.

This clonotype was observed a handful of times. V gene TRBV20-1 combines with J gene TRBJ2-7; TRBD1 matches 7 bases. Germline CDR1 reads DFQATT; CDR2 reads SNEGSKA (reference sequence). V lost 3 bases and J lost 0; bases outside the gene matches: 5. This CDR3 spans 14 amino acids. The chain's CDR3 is CSASKGASSYEQYF. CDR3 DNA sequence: TGCAGTGCTAGTAAGGGGGCAAGCTCCTACGAGCAGTACTTC.

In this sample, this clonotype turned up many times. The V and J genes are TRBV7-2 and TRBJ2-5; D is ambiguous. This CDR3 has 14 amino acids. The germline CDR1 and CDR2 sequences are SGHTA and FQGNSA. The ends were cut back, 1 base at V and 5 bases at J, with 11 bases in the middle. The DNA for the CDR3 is TGTGCCAGCAGCTTAGTGTCTTCAGAGGAGACCCAGTACTTC. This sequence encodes CASSLVSSEETQYF.

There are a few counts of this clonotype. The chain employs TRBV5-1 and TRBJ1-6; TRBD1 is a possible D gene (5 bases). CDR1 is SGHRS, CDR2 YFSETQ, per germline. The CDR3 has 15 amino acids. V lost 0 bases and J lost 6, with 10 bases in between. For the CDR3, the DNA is TGCGCCAGCAGCTTGGCGACAGCTAGTAATTCACCCCTCCACTTT. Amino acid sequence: CASSLATASNSPLHF.

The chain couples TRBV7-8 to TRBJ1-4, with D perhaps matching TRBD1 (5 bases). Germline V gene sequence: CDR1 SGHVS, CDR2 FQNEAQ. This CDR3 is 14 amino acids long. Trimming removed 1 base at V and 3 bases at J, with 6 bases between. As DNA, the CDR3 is TGTGCCAGCAGCTTAGAAGGGGCTAATGAAAAACTGTTTTTT. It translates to CASSLEGANEKLFF.

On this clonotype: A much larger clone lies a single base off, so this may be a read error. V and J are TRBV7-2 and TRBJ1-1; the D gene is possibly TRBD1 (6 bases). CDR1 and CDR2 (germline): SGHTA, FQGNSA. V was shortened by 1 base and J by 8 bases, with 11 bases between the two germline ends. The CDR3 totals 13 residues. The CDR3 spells CASSLVQGWEAFF. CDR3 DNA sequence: TGTGCCAGCAGCTTAGTACAGGGCTGGGAAGCTTTCTTT.

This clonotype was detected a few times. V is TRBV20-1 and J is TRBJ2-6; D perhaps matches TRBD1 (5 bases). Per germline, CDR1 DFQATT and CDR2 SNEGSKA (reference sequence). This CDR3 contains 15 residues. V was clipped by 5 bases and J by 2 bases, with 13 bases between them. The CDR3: CSAPQGLAGANVLTF. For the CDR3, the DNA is TGCAGTGCTCCTCAGGGTTTAGCTGGGGCCAACGTCCTGACTTTC.

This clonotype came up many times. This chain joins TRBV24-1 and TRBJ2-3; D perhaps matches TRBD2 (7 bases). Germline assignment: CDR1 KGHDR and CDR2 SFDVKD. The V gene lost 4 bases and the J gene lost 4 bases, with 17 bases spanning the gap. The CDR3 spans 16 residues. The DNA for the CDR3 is TGTGCCACCAGTGAGGCCCAGGGGAGGGACCCAGATACGCAGTATTTT. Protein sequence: CATSEAQGRDPDTQYF.